This entry lists 3 T cell receptor beta chains sequenced from one sample in a study of blood T cells in healthy people across ages. For the second PCR, which ran for about 7 to 11 cycles, a sample-barcoded 5' primer and a J-beta primer mix were used. TCRdb processed the 5' RACE reads anew with MiXCR; each CDR3 protein has one entry. The data contain approximately 360,000 distinct CDR3 sequences, roughly half of them singletons. The specimen was blood. All receptors derive from a man aged 60-69 years in good health.

The chain joins TRBV19 to TRBJ1-2; TRBD1 is a possible D gene (5 bases). This CDR3 spans 17 amino acids. The V gene lost 5 bases and the J gene lost 7 bases, with 26 bases spanning the gap. Germline CDR1 is LNHDA and CDR2 is SQIVND (reference sequence). CDR3 DNA: TGTGCCAGTAGTCTGACTCGCGAAGACAGCTCCGGGCGTGGCTACACCTTC. The encoded protein is CASSLTREDSSGRGYTF.

This clonotype was recorded only once. The chain is built from TRBV30 and TRBJ2-7; D assignment may be TRBD1 or TRBD2 (5 bases each). Judging by the DNA end, TRBJ2-5 fits better; the J call may be wrong. CDR1 is GTSNPN and CDR2 is SVGIG in the germline V gene (reference sequence). There are 13 residues in the CDR3. CDR3 in DNA: TGTGCCTGGAGTGTAACTAGGGGTGAGACCCAGTACTTC. This codes for CAWSVTRGETQYF.

Regarding this clonotype: The junction departs from germline at one end; a sequencing error may be responsible. This sequence joins TRBV7-2 and TRBJ1-2; D gene unclear. Germline V gene lookup returns CDR1 SGHTA and CDR2 FQGNSA. This CDR3 comprises 13 residues. The DNA of the CDR3 is TGTTCCAGCAGTGACGGCAGGCACTATGGCTACACCTTC. It codes for CSSSDGRHYGYTF.